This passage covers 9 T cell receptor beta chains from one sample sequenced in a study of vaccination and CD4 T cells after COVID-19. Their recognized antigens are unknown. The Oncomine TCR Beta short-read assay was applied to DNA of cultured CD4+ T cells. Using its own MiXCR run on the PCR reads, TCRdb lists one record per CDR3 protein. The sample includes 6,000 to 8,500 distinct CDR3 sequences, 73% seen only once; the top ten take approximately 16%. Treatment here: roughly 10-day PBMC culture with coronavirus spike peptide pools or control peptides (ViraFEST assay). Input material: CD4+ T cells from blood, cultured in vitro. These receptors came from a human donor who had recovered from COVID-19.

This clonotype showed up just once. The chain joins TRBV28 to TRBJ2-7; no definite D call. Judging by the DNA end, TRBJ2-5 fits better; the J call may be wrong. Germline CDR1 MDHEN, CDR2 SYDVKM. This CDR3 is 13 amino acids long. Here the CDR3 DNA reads TGTGCCAGCAGAACAACGACCAGGGAGACCCAGTACTTC. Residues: CASRTTTRETQYF.

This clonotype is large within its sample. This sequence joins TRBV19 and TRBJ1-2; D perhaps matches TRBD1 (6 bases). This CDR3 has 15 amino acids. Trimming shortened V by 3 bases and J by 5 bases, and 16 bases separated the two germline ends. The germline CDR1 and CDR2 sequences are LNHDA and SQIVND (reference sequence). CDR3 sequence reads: CASSIGADRPYGYTF. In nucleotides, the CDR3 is TGTGCCAGTAGTATTGGAGCCGACAGGCCTTATGGCTACACCTTC.

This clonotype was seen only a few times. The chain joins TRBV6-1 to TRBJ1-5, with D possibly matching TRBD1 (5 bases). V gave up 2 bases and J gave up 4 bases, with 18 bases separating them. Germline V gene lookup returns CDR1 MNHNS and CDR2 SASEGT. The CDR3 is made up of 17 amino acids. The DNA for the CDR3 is TGTGCCAGCAGTGAAAAGGGAGGACGGGGGGTGAATCAGCCCCAGCATTTT. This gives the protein CASSEKGGRGVNQPQHF.

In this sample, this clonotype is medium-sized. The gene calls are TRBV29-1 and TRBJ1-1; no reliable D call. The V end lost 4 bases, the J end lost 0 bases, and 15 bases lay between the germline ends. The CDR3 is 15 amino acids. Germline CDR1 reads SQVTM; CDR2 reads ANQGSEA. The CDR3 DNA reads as TGCAGCGTTGGGGGAAGGACGGAGCTGAACACTGAAGCTTTCTTT. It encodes CSVGGRTELNTEAFF.

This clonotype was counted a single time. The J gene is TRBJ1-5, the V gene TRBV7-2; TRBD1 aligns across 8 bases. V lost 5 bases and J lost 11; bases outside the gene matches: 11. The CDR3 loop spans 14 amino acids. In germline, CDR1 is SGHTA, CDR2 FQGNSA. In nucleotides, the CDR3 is TGTGCCAGCAGCCAGGGGACAGGTCCCCTGGCCCAGCATTTT. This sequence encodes CASSQGTGPLAQHF.

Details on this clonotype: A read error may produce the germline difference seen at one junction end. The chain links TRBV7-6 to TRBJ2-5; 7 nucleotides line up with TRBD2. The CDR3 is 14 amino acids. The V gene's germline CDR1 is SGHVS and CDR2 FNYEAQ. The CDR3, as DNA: TGTGCTAGCAGCTTATGGGGGGAGGGGGAGACCCAGTACTTC. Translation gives CASSLWGEGETQYF.

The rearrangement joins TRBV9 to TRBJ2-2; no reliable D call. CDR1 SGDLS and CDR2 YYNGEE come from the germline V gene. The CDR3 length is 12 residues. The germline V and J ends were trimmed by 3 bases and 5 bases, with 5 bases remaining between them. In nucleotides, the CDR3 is TGTGCCAGCAGCGCTACTACCGGGGAGCTGTTTTTT. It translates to CASSATTGELFF.

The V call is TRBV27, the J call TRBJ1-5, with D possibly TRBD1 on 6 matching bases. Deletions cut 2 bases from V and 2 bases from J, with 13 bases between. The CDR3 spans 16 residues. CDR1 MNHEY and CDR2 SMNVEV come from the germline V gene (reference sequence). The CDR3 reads CASSLRGEVGNQPQHF. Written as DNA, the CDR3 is TGTGCCAGCAGTTTAAGGGGGGAAGTGGGCAATCAGCCCCAGCATTTT.

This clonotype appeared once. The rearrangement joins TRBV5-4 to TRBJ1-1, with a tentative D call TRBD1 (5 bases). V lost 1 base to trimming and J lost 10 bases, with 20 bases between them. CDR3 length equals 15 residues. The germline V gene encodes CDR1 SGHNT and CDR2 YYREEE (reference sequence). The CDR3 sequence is CASSLLQGSGSSAFF. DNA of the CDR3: TGTGCCAGCAGCTTGTTGCAGGGCAGCGGATCGTCAGCTTTCTTT.